The source of this T cell receptor beta chain is a study of blood T cell repertoires in COVID-19. Looking at the study overall: Acute and convalescent COVID-19 specimens originated in the United States, Italy and Spain.

The assay was immunoSEQ multiplex PCR, and TCRdb's table has in-frame clones only and misses some. The sample carries approximately 360,000 clones, nearly 90% recorded once. The CDR3 is 16 amino acids. In germline, CDR1 is SGDLS, CDR2 YYNGEE. V shed 4 bases and J 6 bases; nucleotides not matched to a gene: 13. The origin of this receptor is a man between 18 and 29 years old with active or convalescent COVID-19. V is TRBV9 and J is TRBJ1-3, with 7 bases that match TRBD1. Sequencing was done on a sample of peripheral blood. CDR3 coding DNA: TGTGCCAGCAGCCTTAGTTTAACAGGGGAATCAAACACCATATATTTT. Its protein is CASSLSLTGESNTIYF.